These 3 T cell receptor beta chains were all obtained from the same sample, sequenced in a study of T cells in Graves' hyperthyroidism and ophthalmopathy. It was RNA transcripts that yielded the amplified TCR beta CDR3 regions. The HTBI primer set drove a first-round RT-PCR of the TCR CDR3. A single record per CDR3 protein comes from TCRdb applying MiXCR to the multiplex PCR reads. The table lists 300,000 to 400,000 distinct CDR3 sequences, approximately 14% of them singletons. The sequenced sample consisted of blood. These receptors were taken from a woman aged 25 to 39 with Graves' ophthalmopathy.

This clonotype was seen at least ten times. The V call is TRBV28, the J call TRBJ1-2; 12 positions match TRBD1. The length of the CDR3 is 17 residues. Germline assignment: CDR1 MDHEN and CDR2 SYDVKM. V trimming: 4 bases; J trimming: 3 bases; junction bases outside the gene matches: 9. The CDR3 loop is CASSSFGTGGTDYGYTF. CDR3 nucleotides: TGTGCCAGCAGTTCCTTCGGGACAGGGGGCACGGACTATGGCTACACCTTC.

This clonotype was found many times. CDR3 loop: CASSHSGRGLYEQYF. The CDR3 coding sequence is TGTGCCAGCAGCCACAGTGGGCGAGGTCTCTACGAGCAGTACTTC. V gene TRBV7-9 combines with J gene TRBJ2-7; no clear D gene. CDR1 SEHNR and CDR2 FQNEAQ come from the germline V gene (reference sequence). This CDR3 comprises 15 residues. V lost 5 bases and J lost 3, with 17 bases in between.

This clonotype was detected ten times or more. The gene calls are TRBV18 and TRBJ2-7; TRBD1 aligns across 8 bases. This CDR3 comprises 17 residues. Germline V gives CDR1 KGHSH, CDR2 LQKENI. The junction had 7 bases not matched to a gene; V was cut back by 0 bases and J by 0 bases. The CDR3 nucleotides read TGTGCCAGCTCACCACCTGGCGACAGGGGAGGCTCCTACGAGCAGTACTTC. Translation gives CASSPPGDRGGSYEQYF.